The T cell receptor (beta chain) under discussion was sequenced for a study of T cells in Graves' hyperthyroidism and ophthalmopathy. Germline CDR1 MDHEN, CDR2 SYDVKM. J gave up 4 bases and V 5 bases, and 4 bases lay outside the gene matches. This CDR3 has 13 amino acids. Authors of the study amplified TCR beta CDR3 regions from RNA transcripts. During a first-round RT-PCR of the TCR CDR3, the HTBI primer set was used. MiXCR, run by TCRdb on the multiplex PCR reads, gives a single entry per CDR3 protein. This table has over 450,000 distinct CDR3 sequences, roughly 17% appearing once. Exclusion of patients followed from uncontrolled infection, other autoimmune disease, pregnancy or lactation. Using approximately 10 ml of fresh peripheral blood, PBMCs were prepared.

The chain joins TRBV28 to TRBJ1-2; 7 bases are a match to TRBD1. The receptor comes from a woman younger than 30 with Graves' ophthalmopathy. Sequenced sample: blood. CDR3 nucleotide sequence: TGTGCCAGCAGTGCGCGGACAGGCTATGGCTACACCTTC. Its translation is CASSARTGYGYTF.